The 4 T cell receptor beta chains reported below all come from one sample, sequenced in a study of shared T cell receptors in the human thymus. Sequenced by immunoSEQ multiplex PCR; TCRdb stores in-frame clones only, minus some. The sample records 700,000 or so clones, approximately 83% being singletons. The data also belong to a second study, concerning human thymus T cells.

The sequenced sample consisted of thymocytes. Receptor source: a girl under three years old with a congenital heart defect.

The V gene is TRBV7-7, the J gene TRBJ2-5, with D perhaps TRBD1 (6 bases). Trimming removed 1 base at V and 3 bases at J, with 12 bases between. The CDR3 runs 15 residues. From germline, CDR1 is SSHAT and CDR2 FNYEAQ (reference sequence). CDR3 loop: CASSLDTSGEETQYF. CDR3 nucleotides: TGTGCCAGCAGCTTAGACACATCAGGGGAAGAGACCCAGTACTTC.

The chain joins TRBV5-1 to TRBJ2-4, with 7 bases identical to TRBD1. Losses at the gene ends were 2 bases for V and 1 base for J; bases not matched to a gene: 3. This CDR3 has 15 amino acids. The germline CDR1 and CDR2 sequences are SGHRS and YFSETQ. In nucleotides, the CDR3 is TGCGCCAGCAGCTTCTCCAGGGGGGCCAAAAACATTCAGTACTTC. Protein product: CASSFSRGAKNIQYF.

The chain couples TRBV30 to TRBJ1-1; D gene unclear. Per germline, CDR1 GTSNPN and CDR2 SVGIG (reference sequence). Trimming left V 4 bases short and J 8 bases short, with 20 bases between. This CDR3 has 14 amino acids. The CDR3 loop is CAWTPTRLTREAFF. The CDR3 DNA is TGTGCCTGGACCCCAACCAGGTTAACCCGAGAAGCTTTCTTT.

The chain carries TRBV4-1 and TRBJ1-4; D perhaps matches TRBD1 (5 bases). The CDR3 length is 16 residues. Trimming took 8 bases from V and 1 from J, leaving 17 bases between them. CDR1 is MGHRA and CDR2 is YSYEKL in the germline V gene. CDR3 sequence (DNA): TGCGCCAGCTGGGGCGGCGGGGCGGGAACTAATGAAAAACTGTTTTTT. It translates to CASWGGGAGTNEKLFF.